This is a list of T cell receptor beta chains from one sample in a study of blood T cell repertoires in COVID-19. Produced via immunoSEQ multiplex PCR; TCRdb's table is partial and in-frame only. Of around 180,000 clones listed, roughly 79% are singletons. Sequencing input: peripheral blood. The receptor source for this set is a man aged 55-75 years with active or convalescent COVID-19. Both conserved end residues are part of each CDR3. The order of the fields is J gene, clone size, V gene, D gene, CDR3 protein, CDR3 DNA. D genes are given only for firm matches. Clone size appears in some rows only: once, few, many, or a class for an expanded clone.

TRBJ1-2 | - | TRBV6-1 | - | CASSEQGNGYTF | TGTGCCAGCAGTGAACAGGGGAATGGCTACACCTTC
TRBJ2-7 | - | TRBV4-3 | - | CASSLGHSEQYF | TGCGCCAGCAGCCTAGGACACTCCGAGCAGTACTTC
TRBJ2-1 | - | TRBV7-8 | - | CASSHPLEQGKRNNEQFF | TGTGCCAGCAGCCACCCCTTAGAACAGGGCAAGAGGAACAATGAGCAGTTCTTC
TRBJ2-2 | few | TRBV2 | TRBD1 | CASSRDRGGTGELFF | TGTGCCAGCAGTAGGGACAGGGGCGGCACCGGGGAGCTGTTTTTT
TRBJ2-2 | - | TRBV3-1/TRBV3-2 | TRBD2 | CASRHVAGLAGPNTGELFF | TGTGCCAGCAGACACGTGGCAGGGCTAGCGGGGCCGAACACCGGGGAGCTGTTTTTT
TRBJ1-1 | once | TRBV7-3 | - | CASSLLTASTTEAFF | TGTGCCAGCAGCTTACTGACAGCCTCTACTACTGAAGCTTTCTTT
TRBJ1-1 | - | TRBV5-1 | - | CASSPVKGENTEAFF | TGCGCCAGCAGCCCGGTAAAGGGGGAGAACACTGAAGCTTTCTTT
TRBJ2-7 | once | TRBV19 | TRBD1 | CASGTGIAYEQYF | TGTGCCAGCGGGACAGGCATCGCCTACGAGCAGTACTTC
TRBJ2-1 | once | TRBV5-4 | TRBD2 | CASSPKQRESGYNEQFF | TGTGCCAGCAGCCCCAAGCAGCGGGAGTCCGGCTACAATGAGCAGTTCTTC
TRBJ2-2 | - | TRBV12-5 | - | CATQGNLRGAVF | TGTGCTACCCAGGGGAATCTCCGGGGAGCTGTTTTT
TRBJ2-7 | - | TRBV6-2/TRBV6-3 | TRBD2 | CASSTTSGRITEQYF | TGTGCCAGCAGCACTACTAGCGGGAGGATCACCGAGCAGTACTTC
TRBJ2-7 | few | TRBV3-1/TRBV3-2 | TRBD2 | CASSQGGRALYEQYF | TGTGCCAGCAGCCAAGGCGGGAGGGCCTTATACGAGCAGTACTTC
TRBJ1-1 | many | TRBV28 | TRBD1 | CASSAGGPNTEAFF | TGTGCCAGCAGTGCAGGGGGCCCGAACACTGAAGCTTTCTTT
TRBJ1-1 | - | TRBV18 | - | CASSPTVKNTEAFF | TGTGCCAGCTCACCGACAGTTAAGAACACTGAAGCTTTCTTT
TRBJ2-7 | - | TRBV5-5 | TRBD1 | CASRTTGGEQYF | TGTGCCAGCAGAACGACAGGGGGCGAGCAGTACTTC
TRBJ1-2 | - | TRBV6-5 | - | CASSSLSRDYGYTF | TGTGCCAGCAGTTCCCTGTCTCGGGACTATGGCTACACCTTC
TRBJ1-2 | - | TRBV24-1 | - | CATSDPGHYGYTF | TGTGCCACCAGTGATCCAGGGCATTATGGCTACACCTTC
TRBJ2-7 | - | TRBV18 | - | CASSPYSESYEQYF | TGTGCCAGCTCACCTTACTCGGAGTCCTACGAGCAGTACTTC
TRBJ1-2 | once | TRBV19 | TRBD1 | CASSVTGTGEYGYTF | TGTGCCAGTAGTGTTACCGGGACAGGGGAATATGGCTACACCTTC
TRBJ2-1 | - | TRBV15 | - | CATSPSLLTYNEQFF | TGTGCCACCAGCCCCTCGTTACTAACTTACAATGAGCAGTTCTTC